This T cell receptor (beta chain) is from a study of shared clonotypes between healthy human individuals. Trimming removed 2 bases from V and 0 bases from J, with 8 bases in between. Per germline, CDR1 WNHNN and CDR2 SYGVQD (reference sequence). The CDR3 extends over 15 amino acids. Regarding the study as a whole: Naive subsets generally exceeded memory subsets in estimated richness. Genetic and exposure-history diversity was limited by the small donor number.

Deep-level settings were used for running the assay. The data were produced by immunoSEQ multiplex PCR, yet TCRdb's version contains in-frame clones alone and is incomplete. Of roughly 2.4 million clones in the sample, nearly 97% were seen once. Donors, without exception, were Caucasian adults residing in Nashville, Tennessee. Remarks on this clone: Its antigen is not known.

The chain combines TRBV10-1 with TRBJ2-4; D unclear. The sequence came from a man aged 18 to 29 in good health. Sequenced: naive CD4+ T cells sorted from blood. Sample subset: CD45RA+ positively selected. This chain's CDR3 is CASSEADLAKNIQYF. CDR3 DNA: TGCGCCAGCAGTGAGGCAGACCTAGCCAAAAACATTCAGTACTTC.